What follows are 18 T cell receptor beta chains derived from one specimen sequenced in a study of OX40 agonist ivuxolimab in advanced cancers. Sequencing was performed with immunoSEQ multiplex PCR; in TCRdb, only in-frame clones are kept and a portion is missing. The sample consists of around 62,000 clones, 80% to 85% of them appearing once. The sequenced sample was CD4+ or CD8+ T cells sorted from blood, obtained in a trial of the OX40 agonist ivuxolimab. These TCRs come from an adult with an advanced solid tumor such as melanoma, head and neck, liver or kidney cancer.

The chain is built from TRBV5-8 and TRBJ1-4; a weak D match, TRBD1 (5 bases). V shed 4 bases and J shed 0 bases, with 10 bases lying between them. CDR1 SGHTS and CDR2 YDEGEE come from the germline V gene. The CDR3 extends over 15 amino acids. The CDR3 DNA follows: TGTGCCAGCAGCCAGGAGGGGACAACTAATGAAAAACTGTTTTTT. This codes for CASSQEGTTNEKLFF.

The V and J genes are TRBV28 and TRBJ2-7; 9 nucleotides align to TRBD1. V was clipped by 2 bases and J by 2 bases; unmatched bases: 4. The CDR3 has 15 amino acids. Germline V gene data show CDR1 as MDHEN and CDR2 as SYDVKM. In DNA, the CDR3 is TGTGCCAGCAGTTTAGGGGACAGGGTGACCTACGAGCAGTACTTC. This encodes CASSLGDRVTYEQYF.

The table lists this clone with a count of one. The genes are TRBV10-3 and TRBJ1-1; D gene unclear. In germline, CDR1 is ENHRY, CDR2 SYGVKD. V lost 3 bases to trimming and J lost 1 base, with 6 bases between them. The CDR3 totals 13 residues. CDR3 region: CAISDTTNTEAFF. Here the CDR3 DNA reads TGTGCCATCAGTGATACAACGAACACTGAAGCTTTCTTT.

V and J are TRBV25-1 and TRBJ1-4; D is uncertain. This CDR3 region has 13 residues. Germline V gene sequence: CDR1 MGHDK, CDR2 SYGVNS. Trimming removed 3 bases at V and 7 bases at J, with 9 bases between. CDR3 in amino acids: CASSDQAVEKLFF. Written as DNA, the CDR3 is TGTGCCAGCAGTGACCAAGCGGTTGAAAAACTGTTTTTT.

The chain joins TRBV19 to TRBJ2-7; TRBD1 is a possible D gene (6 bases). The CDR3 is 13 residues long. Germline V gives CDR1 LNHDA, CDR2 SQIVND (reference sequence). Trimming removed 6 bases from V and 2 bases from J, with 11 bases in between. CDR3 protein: CASRDSYAYEQYF. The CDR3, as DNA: TGTGCCAGTAGGGACAGTTACGCCTACGAGCAGTACTTC.

The chain's CDR3 is CASSDRTVKRDTQYF. Written as DNA, the CDR3 is TGTGCCAGCAGCGATCGGACGGTCAAGAGGGATACGCAGTATTTT. The rearrangement joins TRBV7-9 to TRBJ2-3; the D is unclear. Trimming shortened V by 5 bases and J by 6 bases, and 18 bases separated the two germline ends. This CDR3 is 15 amino acids long. CDR1 is SEHNR and CDR2 is FQNEAQ in the germline V gene (reference sequence).

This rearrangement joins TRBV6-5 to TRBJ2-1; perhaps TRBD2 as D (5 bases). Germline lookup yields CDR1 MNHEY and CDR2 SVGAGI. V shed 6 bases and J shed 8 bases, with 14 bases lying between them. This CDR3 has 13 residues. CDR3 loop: CASSLQVRDEQFF. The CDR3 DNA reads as TGTGCCAGCAGCCTTCAAGTGAGGGATGAGCAGTTCTTC.

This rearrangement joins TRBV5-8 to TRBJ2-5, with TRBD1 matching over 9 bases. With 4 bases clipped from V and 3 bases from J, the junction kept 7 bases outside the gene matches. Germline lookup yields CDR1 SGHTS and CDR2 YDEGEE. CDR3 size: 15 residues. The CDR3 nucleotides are TGTGCCAGCAGCCCGGGGACAGGGCAAAAAGAGACCCAGTACTTC. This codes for CASSPGTGQKETQYF.

CDR3: CASSLTSGTYNEQFF. In nucleotides, the CDR3 is TGCGCCAGCAGCTTGACTAGCGGGACCTACAATGAGCAGTTCTTC. The chain links TRBV5-1 to TRBJ2-1; 10 bases line up with TRBD2. CDR1 is SGHRS and CDR2 is YFSETQ in the germline V gene. V dropped 1 base and J dropped 2; count of bases not matched to a gene: 0. The CDR3 runs 15 residues.

CDR3: CASSPRLAGQETQYF. The CDR3 coding sequence is TGTGCCAGCAGCCCCCGACTAGCTGGCCAAGAGACCCAGTACTTC. The chain employs TRBV9 and TRBJ2-5; 7 bases are shared with TRBD2. Trimming removed 4 bases from V and 1 base from J; junction bases left unmatched: 7. Germline V gene lookup returns CDR1 SGDLS and CDR2 YYNGEE. The CDR3 totals 15 residues.

CDR3 sequence reads: CASSYEGALYEQFF. As DNA, the CDR3 is TGTGCCAGCAGTTATGAGGGGGCCTTATATGAGCAGTTCTTC. This chain connects TRBV27 to TRBJ2-1; 7 bases align to TRBD1. Germline loops: CDR1 MNHEY, CDR2 SMNVEV (reference sequence). The junction had 8 bases not matched to a gene; V was cut back by 4 bases and J by 8 bases. The CDR3 extends over 14 amino acids.

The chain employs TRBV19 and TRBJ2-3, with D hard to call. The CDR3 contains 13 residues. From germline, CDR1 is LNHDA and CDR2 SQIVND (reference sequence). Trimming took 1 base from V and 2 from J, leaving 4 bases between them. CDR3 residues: CASSIAATDTQYF. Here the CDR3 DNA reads TGTGCCAGTAGTATAGCTGCCACAGATACGCAGTATTTT.

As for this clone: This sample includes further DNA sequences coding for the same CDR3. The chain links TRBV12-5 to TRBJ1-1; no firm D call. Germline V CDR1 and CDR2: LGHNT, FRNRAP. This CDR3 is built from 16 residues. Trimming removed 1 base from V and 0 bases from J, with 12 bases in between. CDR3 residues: CASGLGQGPLNTEAFF. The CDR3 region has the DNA TGTGCTAGTGGTTTGGGACAAGGCCCCCTGAACACTGAAGCTTTCTTT.

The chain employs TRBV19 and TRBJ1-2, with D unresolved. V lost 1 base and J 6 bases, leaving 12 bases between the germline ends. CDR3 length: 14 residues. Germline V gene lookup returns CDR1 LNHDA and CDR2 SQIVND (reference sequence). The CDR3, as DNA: TGTGCCAGTAGTATAGGCGACGTCCTGGATGGCTACACCTTC. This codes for CASSIGDVLDGYTF.

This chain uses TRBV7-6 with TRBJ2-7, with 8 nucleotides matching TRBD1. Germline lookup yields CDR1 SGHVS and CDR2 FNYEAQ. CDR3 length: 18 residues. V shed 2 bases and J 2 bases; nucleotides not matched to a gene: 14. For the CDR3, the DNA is TGTGCCAGCAGCTTACCACGTATGGACAGGGAGCCTACCTACGAGCAGTACTTC. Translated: CASSLPRMDREPTYEQYF.

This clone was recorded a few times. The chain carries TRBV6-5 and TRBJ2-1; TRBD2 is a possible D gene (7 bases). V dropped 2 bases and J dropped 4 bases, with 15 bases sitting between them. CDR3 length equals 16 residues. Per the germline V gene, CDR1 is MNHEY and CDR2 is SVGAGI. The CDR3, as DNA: TGTGCCAGCAGTTACGATTGGGGGGGACAATACAATGAGCAGTTCTTC. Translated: CASSYDWGGQYNEQFF.

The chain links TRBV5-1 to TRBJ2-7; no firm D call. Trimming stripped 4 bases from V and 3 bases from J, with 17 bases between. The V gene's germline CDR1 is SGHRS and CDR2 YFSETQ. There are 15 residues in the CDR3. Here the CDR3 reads CASSLDGILGYEQYF. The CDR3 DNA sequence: TGCGCCAGCAGCCTGGACGGAATATTGGGCTACGAGCAGTACTTC. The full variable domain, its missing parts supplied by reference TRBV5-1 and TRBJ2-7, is KAGVTQTPRYLIKTRGQQVTLSCSPISGHRSVSWYQQTPGQGLQFLFEYFSETQRNKGNFPGRFSGRQFSNSRSEMNVSTLELGDSALYLCASSLDGILGYEQYFGPGTRLTVT.

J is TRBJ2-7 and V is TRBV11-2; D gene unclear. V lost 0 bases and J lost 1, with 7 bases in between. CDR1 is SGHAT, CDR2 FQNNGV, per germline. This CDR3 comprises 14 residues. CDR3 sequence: CASSLDRQSYEQYF. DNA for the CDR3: TGTGCCAGCAGCTTAGATAGGCAGTCCTACGAGCAGTACTTC. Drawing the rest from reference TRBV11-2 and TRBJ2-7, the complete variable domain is EAGVAQSPRYKIIEKRQSVAFWCNPISGHATLYWYQQILGQGPKLLIQFQNNGVVDDSQLPKDRFSAERLKGVDSTLKIQPAKLEDSAVYLCASSLDRQSYEQYFGPGTRLTVT.